This T cell receptor (beta chain) is drawn from a study of blood T cells in healthy people across ages. A second PCR of roughly 7 to 11 cycles used a sample-barcoded 5' primer and a J-beta primer mix. Using its own MiXCR run on the 5' RACE reads, TCRdb lists one record per CDR3 protein. The sample holds about 770,000 distinct CDR3 sequences; 40% to 50% are singletons and the top ten take around 21%. The table lists this clonotype with many counts. Germline values: CDR1 DFQATT, CDR2 SNEGSKA (reference sequence). Trimming removed 6 bases from V and 8 bases from J, with 17 bases in between. CDR3 length: 14 amino acids.

The origin of this receptor is a man aged 55 to 70 in good health. The chain couples TRBV20-1 to TRBJ1-6; D call uncertain. The specimen was blood. The CDR3 here is CSAQGMGQYSPLHF. Written as DNA, the CDR3 is TGCAGTGCGCAAGGGATGGGTCAGTATTCACCCCTCCACTTT.